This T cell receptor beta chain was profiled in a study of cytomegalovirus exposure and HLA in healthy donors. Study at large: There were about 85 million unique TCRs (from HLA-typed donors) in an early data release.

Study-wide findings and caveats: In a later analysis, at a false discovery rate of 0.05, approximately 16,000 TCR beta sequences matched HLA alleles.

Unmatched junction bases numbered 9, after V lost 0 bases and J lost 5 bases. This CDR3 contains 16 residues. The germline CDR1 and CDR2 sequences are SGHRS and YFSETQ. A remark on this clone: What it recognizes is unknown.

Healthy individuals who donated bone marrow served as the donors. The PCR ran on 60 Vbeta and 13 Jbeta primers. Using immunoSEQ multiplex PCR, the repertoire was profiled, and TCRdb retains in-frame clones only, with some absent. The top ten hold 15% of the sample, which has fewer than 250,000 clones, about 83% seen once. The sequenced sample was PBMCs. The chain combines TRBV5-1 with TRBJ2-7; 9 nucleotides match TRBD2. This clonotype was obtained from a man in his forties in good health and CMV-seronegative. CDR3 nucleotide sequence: TGCGCCAGCAGCTTGGCCGCGGGCGGGGGGGCTGACGAGCAGTACTTC. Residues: CASSLAAGGGADEQYF.